This T cell receptor beta chain was sequenced during a study of shared clonotypes between healthy human individuals. The data were produced by immunoSEQ multiplex PCR, yet TCRdb's version contains in-frame clones alone and is incomplete. The repertoire holds 1.5 million to 2.5 million clones, with roughly 95% as singletons. Terminally differentiated effector memory CD45RA+ cells were excluded by CCR7 positive selection of CD45RO-negative cells. This CDR3 has 17 amino acids. Germline V gene sequence: CDR1 MNHEY, CDR2 SMNVEV (reference sequence). V was clipped by 2 bases and J by 5 bases; unmatched bases: 11.

This chain connects TRBV27 to TRBJ2-5, with 10 bases lining up with TRBD1. This receptor was taken from a man between 18 and 29 years old in good health. Material for sequencing was naive CD8+ T cells sorted from blood. For the CDR3, the DNA is TGTGCCAGCAGTTTAAGTTGGGGGGACAGGGGAGGCGAGACCCAGTACTTC. This translates into CASSLSWGDRGGETQYF.